The clone carrying this T cell receptor beta chain was found many times. This sample is part of a study of blood T cell repertoires in COVID-19. Study overall: Collection of acute and convalescent COVID-19 samples took place in the United States, Italy and Spain. Sample material is recorded as cDNA or gDNA derived from T cells, B-cell-depleted T cells, or PBMCs.

V lost 5 bases and J lost 2; bases outside the gene matches: 5. CDR1 and CDR2 (germline): LNHDA, SQIVND (reference sequence). This CDR3 contains 16 residues. Original data processing: Scientists estimated how many nucleated cells there were by amplifying reference gene primers. TCRdb's table, derived via immunoSEQ multiplex PCR, lists solely in-frame clones and lacks some. The DNA gave D and trimming, while V, J and clone size come from that table. The profile shows 200,000 to 250,000 clones, roughly 80% of them singletons. Sequencing was carried out using peripheral blood. V is TRBV19 and J is TRBJ2-7; 14 bases match TRBD2. This clonotype was sampled from a woman aged 18-35 years with acute or convalescent COVID-19. As DNA, the CDR3 is TGTGCCAGTAGTGCTCGGACTAGCGGGAGGACCTACGAGCAGTACTTC. Residues: CASSARTSGRTYEQYF.